This T cell receptor (beta chain) was retrieved from a study of CD8+CD57+ T cells in acquired aplastic anemia. Germline values: CDR1 MGHDK, CDR2 SYGVNS. V dropped 3 bases and J dropped 2 bases, with 13 bases sitting between them. The CDR3 loop spans 15 amino acids. All sequencing subjects had displayed CD8+CD57+ cell expansion on flow cytometry. According to the study, genomic DNA was the template for TCR beta VDJ and CDR3 profiling. MiXCR was run by TCRdb on the reads, yielding one entry per CDR3 protein. Of 150,000 to 180,000 distinct CDR3 sequences listed, approximately 52% are singletons. This receptor was identified in a human donor with aplastic anemia. What was sequenced was sorted CD4+, CD8+, or CD8+CD57+ T cells (not recorded which) from PBMCs. The chain links TRBV25-1 to TRBJ2-5; D is possibly TRBD2 (7 bases). In DNA, the CDR3 is TGTGCCAGCAGTGATACGGGGGGCCCGCAAGAGACCCAGTACTTC. Translation: CASSDTGGPQETQYF.